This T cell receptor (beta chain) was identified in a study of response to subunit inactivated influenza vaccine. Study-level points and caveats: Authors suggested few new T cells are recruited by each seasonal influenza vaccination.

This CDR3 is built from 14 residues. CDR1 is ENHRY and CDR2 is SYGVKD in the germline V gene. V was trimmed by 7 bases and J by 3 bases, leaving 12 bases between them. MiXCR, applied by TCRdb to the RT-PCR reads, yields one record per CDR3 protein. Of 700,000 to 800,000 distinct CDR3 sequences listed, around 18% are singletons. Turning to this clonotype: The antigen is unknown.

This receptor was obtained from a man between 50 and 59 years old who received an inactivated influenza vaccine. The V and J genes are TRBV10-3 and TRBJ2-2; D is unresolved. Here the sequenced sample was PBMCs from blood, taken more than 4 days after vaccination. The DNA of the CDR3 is TGTGCCATCACGAGAACACGGGACACCGGGGAGCTGTTTTTT. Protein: CAITRTRDTGELFF.